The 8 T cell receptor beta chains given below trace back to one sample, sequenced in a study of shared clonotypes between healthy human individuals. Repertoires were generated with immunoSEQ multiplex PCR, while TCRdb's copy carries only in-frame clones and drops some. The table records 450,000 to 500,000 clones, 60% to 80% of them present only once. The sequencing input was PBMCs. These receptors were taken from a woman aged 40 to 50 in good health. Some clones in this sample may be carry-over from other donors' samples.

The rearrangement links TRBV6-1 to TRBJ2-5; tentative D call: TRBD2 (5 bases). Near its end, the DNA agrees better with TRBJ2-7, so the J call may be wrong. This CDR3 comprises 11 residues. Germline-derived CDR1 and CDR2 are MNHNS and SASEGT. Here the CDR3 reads CASGREYEQYF. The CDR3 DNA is TGTGCCAGTGGAAGGGAGTACGAGCAGTACTTC.

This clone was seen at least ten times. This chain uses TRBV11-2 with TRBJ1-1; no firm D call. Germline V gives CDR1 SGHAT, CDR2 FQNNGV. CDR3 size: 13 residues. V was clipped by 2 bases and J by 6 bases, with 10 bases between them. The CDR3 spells CASSLQFNSEAFF. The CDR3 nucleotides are TGTGCCAGCAGCTTACAGTTCAATTCTGAAGCTTTCTTT.

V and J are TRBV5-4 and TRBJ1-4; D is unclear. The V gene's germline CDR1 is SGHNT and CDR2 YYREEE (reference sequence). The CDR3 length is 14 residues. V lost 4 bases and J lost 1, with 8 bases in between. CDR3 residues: CASSVAGTNEKLFF. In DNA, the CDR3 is TGTGCCAGCAGCGTCGCGGGAACTAATGAAAAACTGTTTTTT. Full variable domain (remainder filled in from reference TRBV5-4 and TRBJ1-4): ETGVTQSPTHLIKTRGQQVTLRCSSQSGHNTVSWYQQALGQGPQFIFQYYREEENGRGNFPPRFSGLQFPNYSSELNVNALELDDSALYLCASSVAGTNEKLFFGSGTQLSVL.

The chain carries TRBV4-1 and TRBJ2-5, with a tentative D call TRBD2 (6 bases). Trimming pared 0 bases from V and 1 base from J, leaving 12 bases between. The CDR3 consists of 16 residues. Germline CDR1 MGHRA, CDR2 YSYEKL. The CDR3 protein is CASSQDQMGGQETQYF. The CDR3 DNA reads TGCGCCAGCAGCCAAGATCAGATGGGGGGCCAAGAGACCCAGTACTTC.

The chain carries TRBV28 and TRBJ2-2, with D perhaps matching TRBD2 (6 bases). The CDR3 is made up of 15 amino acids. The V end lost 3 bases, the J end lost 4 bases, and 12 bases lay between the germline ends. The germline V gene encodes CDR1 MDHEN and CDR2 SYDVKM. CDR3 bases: TGTGCCAGCAGTTTTCTGTCCGGGGGCACCGGGGAGCTGTTTTTT. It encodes CASSFLSGGTGELFF.

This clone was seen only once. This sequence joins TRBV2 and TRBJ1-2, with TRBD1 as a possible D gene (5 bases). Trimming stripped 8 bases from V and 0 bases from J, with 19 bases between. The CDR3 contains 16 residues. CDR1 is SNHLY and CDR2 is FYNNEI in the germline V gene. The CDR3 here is CASDQFGGAANYGYTF. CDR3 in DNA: TGTGCCAGCGACCAGTTTGGGGGAGCAGCTAACTATGGCTACACCTTC.

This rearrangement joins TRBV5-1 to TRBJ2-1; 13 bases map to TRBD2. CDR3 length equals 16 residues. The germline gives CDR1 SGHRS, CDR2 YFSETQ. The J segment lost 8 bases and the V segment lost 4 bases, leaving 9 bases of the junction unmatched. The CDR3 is CASSTILAGGPDEQFF. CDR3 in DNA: TGCGCCAGCAGCACGATACTAGCGGGAGGGCCTGATGAGCAGTTCTTC.

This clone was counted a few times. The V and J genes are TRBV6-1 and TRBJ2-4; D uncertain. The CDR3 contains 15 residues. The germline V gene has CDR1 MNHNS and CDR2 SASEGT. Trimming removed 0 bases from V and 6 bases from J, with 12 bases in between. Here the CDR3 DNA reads TGTGCCAGCAGTGAAGCTTCGGGCGGCGCAAACATTCAGTACTTC. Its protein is CASSEASGGANIQYF.